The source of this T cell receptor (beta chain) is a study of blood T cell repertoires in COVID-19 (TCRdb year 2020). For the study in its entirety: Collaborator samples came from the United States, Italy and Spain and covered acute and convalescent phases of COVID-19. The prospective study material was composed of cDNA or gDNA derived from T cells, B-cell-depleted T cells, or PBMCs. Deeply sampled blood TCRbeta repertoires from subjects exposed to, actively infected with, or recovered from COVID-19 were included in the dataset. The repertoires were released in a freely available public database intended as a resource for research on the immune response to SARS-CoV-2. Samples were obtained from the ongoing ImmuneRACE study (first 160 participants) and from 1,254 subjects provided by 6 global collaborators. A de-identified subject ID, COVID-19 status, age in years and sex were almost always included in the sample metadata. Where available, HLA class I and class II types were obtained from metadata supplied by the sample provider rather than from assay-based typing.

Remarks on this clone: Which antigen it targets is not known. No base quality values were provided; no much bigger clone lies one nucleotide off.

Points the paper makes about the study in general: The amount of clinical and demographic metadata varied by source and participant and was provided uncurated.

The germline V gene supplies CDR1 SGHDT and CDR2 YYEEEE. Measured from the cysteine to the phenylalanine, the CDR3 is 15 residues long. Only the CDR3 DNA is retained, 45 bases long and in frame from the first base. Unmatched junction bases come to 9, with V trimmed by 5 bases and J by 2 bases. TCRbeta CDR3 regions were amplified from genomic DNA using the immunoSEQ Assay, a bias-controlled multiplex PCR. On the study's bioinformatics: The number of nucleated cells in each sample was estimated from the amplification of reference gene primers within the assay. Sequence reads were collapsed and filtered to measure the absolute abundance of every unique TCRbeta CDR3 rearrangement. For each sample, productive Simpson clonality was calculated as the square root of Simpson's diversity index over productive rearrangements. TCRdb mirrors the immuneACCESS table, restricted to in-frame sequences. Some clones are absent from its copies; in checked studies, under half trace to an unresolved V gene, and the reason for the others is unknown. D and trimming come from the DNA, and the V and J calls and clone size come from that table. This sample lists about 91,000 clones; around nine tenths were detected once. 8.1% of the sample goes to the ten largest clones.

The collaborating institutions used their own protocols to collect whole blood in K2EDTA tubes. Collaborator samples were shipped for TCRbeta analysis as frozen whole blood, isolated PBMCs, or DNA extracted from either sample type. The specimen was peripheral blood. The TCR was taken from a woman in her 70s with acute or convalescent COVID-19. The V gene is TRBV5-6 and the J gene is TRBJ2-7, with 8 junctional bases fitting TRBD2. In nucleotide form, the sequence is TGTGCCAGCAGTTTAGCGGGGACAAGGGCCTACGAGCAGTACTTC. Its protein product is CASSLAGTRAYEQYF.